This T cell receptor (beta chain) was obtained from a study of blood T cell repertoires in COVID-19. Study-wide background: The United States, Italy and Spain provided the acute and convalescent COVID-19 samples. Nucleic acid was either cDNA or gDNA, and it came from T cells, B-cell-depleted T cells, or PBMCs.

Original handling: Using reference gene primer amplification, nucleated cell counts were estimated. Assay used: immunoSEQ multiplex PCR; TCRdb lists only in-frame clones, some missing. The V and J calls and clone size are taken from that table; D and trimming were inferred from the DNA. Among about 280,000 clones listed, around 90% were seen once. Germline CDR1 LGHNA, CDR2 YSLEER. There are 17 residues in the CDR3. The V and J ends lost 2 bases and 2 bases, in that order; junction bases with no gene match: 6. The material sequenced was peripheral blood. The clonotype was recovered from a man aged 18 to 29 with active or convalescent COVID-19. This rearrangement joins TRBV4-3 to TRBJ1-6; 7 nucleotides match TRBD1. The CDR3 DNA is TGCGCCAGCAGCCAAAAAACGACAGGGACCTATAATTCACCCCTCCACTTT. It specifies CASSQKTTGTYNSPLHF.